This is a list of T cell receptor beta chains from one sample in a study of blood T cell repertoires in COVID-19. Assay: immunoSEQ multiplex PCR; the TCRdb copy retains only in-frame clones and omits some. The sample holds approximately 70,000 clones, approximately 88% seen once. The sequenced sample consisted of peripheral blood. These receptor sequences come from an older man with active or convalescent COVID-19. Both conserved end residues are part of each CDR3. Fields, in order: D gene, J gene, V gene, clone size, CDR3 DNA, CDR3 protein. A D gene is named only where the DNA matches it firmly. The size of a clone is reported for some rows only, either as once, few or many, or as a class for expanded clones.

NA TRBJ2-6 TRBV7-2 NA TGTGCCAGCAGCGAGGGGGGGTTTCGGGCCAACGTCCTGACTTTC CASSEGGFRANVLTF
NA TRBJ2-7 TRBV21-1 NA TGTGCCAGCAGCAAAGACGAAGACAGCTCATCCGACGAGCAGTACTTC CASSKDEDSSSDEQYF
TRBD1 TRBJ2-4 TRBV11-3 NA TGTGCCAGCAGCTTAAAACGACAGGGGGCGGGCATTCAGTACTTC CASSLKRQGAGIQYF
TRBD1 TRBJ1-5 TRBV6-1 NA TGTGCCAGCAGTGATACAGGGGGTCAGCCCCAGCATTTT CASSDTGGQPQHF
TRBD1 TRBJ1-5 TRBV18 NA TGTGCCAGCTCGGGACAGGGGTTCAATCAGCCCCAGCATTTT CASSGQGFNQPQHF
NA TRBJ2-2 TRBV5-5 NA TGTGCCAGCAGCGGGGCCGGGACCGGGGAGCTGTTTTTT CASSGAGTGELFF
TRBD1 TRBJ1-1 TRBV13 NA TGTGCCAGCAGCTTTGGCAGGGGGGACACTGAAGCTTTCTTT CASSFGRGDTEAFF
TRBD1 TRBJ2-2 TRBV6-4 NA TGTGCCAGCAGCCGGGACAGGGGCACCGGGGAGCTGTTTTTT CASSRDRGTGELFF
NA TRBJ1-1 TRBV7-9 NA TGTGCCAGCAGCTCACGAGTCAGGGGCACTGAAGCTTTCTTT CASSSRVRGTEAFF
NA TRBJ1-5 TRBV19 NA TGTGCCAGTAGTATGCTGAGGTCCAATCAGCCCCAGCATTTT CASSMLRSNQPQHF
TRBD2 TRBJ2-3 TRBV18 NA TGTGCCAGCTCACCCCTAGCGGGGGTTAGCACAGATACGCAGTATTTT CASSPLAGVSTDTQYF
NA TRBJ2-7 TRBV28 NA TGTGCCAGCAGTTCATTCTACGAGCAGTACTTC CASSSFYEQYF
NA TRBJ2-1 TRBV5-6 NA TGTGCCAGCAGCCACACCCCGGTAGGACTAACCGTCGGTGAGCAGTTCTTC CASSHTPVGLTVGEQFF
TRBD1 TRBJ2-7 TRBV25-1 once TGTGCCAGCAGTGATGGGGGGACAGGGGATACGTACTTC CASSDGGTGDTYF
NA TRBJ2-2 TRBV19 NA TGTGCCAGTAGTGCGACAGGGAACACCGGGGAGCTGTTTTTT CASSATGNTGELFF
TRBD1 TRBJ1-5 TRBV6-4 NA TGTGCCAGCAGTGACCCTGGACAGGGGCCAAGAAATCAGCCCCAGCATTTT CASSDPGQGPRNQPQHF
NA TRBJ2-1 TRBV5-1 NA TGCGCCAGCAGCTTGGTAGTGACAAGGAACAATGAGCAGTTCTTC CASSLVVTRNNEQFF
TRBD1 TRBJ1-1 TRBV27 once TGTGCCAGCAGTCCCAGACAGGGGCGGGTAACTGAAGCTTTCTTT CASSPRQGRVTEAFF
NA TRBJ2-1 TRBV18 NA TGTGCCAGCTCATCTGACAGAAACAATGAGCAGTTCTTC CASSSDRNNEQFF
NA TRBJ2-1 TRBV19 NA TGTGCCAGTAGTATAGTGGGAGTCTCCTACAATGAGCAGTTCTTC CASSIVGVSYNEQFF
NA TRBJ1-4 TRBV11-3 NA TGTGCCAGCAGCCCGAAGGGCGGGGATAATGAAAAACTGTTTTTT CASSPKGGDNEKLFF
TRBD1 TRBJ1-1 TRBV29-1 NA TGCAGCGTTGGAAAGGACAGGGGGCAAACTGAAGCTTTCTTT CSVGKDRGQTEAFF
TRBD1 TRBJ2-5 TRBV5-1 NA TGCGCCAGCAGCTTGGCAAGGACAGGGGGAGAGACCCAGTACTTC CASSLARTGGETQYF
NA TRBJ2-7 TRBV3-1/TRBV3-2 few TGTGCCAGCAGCCACATAGCCGGGACATTGGACTACGAGCAGTACTTC CASSHIAGTLDYEQYF
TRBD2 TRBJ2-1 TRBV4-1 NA TGCGCCAGCAGCCAAGGGATATCCGGGAGGGACCTAATATCCTACAATGAGCAGTTCTTC CASSQGISGRDLISYNEQFF
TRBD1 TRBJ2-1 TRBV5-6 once TGTGCCAGCAGCTTGGGTCGGTACAGGGGGCCTCATGAGCAGTTCTTC CASSLGRYRGPHEQFF
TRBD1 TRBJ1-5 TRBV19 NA TGTGCCAGTAGTAGCCGGGACAGGGGATGGAATCAGCCCCAGCATTTT CASSSRDRGWNQPQHF
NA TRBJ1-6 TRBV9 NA TGTGCCAGCAGCGTCAGTCAGACGGGATCACCCCTCCACTTT CASSVSQTGSPLHF
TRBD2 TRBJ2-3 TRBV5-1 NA TGCGCCAGCAGCTTCGGGAGGGCCGGAGATACGCAGTATTTT CASSFGRAGDTQYF
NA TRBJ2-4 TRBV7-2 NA TGTGCCAGCAGCTTAGCCCCGGTCAGGGTAGGGCACATTCAGTACTTC CASSLAPVRVGHIQYF
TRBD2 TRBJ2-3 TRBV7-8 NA TGTGCCAGCAGCTTAGGCGGCGGGAGAGCAGATACGCAGTATTTT CASSLGGGRADTQYF
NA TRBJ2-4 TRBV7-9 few TGTGCCAGCAGCCCAGTGGAGGCCAAAAACATTCAGTACTTC CASSPVEAKNIQYF
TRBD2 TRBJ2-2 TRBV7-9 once TGTGCCAGCAGCCCCCCCGGGGGACTAGCGGCCACCGGGGAGCTGTTTTTT CASSPPGGLAATGELFF
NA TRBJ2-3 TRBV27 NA TGTGCCAGCAGTCTAACTACTCCCCGCGGGCCGAACACAGATACGCAGTATTTT CASSLTTPRGPNTDTQYF
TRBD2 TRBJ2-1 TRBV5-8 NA TGTGCCAGCAGCTCGACTAGCGGGGGGTACAATGAGCAGTTCTTC CASSSTSGGYNEQFF
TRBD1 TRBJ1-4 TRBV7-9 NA TGTGCCAGCAGCTTAGGGCAGGGGGGAAGGAGTGAAAAACTGTTTTTT CASSLGQGGRSEKLFF
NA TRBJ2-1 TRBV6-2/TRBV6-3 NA TGTGCCAGCAGTTACCCACCCGGAGACAATGAGCAGTTCTTC CASSYPPGDNEQFF
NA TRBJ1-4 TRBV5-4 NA TGTGCCAGCAGCCCGGGACAAAGGAATGAAAAACTGTTTTTT CASSPGQRNEKLFF
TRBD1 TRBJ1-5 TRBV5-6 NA TGTGCCAGCAGCTTGGGACAGGGCCAGCGGCATTTT CASSLGQGQRHF
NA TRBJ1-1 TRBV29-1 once TGCAGCGTTGTTCGGCCGGGGAAGAACACTGAAGCTTTCTTT CSVVRPGKNTEAFF